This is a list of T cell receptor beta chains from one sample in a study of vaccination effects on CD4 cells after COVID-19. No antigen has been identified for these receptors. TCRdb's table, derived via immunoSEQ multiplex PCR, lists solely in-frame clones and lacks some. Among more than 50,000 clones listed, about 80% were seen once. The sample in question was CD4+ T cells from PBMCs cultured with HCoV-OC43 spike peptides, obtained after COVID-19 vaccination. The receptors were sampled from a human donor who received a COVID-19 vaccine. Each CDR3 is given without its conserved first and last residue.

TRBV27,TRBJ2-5,ASKFEGRGQETQY
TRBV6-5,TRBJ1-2,ASRNHPVYGYT
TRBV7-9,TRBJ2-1,ASGNRDTYNEQF
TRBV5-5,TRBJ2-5,ASSLDTAQETQY
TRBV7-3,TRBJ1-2,ASSPGLNYGYT
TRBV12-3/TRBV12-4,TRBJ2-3,ASSLAGGPEY
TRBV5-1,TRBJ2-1,ASSLEGSGGFKQF
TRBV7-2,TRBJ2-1,ASTIAGGGEQF
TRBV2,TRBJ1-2,ASSPDWNYGYT
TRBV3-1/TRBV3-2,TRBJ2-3,ASSQDLRDTQY
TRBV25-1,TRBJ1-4,ASSALPINEKLF
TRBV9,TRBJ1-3,ASSVGTSGNTIY
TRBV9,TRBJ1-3,ASSADTGINTIY
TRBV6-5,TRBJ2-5,ASPDGRGDQETQY
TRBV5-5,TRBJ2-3,ASRGLLAGLSTDTQY
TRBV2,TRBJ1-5,ASSGTGVSNQPQH
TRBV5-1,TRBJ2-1,ATGYHYNEQF
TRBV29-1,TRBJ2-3,SVTSTDTQY
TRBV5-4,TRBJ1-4,ASSDSQGTNEKLF
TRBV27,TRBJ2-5,ASRGAVALQGAQY
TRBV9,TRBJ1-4,ASSVMGANEKLF
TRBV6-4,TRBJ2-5,ASSLNHGQETQY
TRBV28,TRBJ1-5,ASSLPGLDQPQH
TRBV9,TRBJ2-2,ASTLGGTGELF
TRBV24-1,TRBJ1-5,ATSDTGSNQPQH
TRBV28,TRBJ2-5,ASSPIRLIDRGQETQY
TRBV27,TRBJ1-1,ASRKLGGDTVEAF
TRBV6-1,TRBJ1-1,ASSDRGRRTEAF
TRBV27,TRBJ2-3,ASSPTERGPSTDTQY
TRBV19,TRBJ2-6,ASSISGLGANVLT
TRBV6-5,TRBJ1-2,ASSPQVNYGYT
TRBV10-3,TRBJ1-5,AINSVRAQPQH
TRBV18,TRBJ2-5,ASSPPTGGRGETQY
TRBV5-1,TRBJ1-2,ASSPTQGTGKVYGYT
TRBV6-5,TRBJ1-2,ASSWGIYGYT
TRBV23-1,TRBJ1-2,ASSQGQFLDGYT
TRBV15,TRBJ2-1,AKVGRYNEQF
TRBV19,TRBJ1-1,ASSPKRENTEAF
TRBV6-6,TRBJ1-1,ASSSRVGGGGTEAF
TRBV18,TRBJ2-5,ASSPQRGAETQY
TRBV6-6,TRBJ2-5,ASTPANRGLSETQY
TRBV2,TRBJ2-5,ASTLGEEETQY
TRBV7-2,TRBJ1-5,ASSYPPFQPQH
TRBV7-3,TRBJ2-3,ASSTTTGTDTQY
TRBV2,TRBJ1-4,ASTVLGTNEKLF
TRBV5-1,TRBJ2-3,ASSLAAGGTDTQY
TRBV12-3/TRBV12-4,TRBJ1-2,ASTQTSRAGYT
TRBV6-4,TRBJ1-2,ASSDDHRDRYGYT
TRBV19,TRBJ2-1,ASRSVTGGTNEQF
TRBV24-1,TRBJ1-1,ATSDAKRPGKGAF
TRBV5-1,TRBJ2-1,ASSPTDNEQF
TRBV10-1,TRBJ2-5,ASSEEGGSETQY
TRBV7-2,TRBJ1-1,ASTLTGGVNTEAF
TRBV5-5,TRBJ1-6,ASSDERNNSPLH